The rows below give T cell receptor beta chains drawn from one sample of a study of graft-versus-host responses after intestinal transplantation. This table comes from immunoSEQ multiplex PCR, and its TCRdb copy is limited to in-frame clones, with some not included. This table holds more than 90,000 clones, around nine tenths found once. No antigens are known for them. This material consisted of unstimulated CD4+ T cells sorted from spleen or lymph node cells, taken before transplant. The receptors derive from a human donor who was the organ donor for an intestinal transplant. CDR3s include the opening cysteine and the closing phenylalanine or tryptophan. D genes are given only for firm matches. Some rows mark clone size as missing; the rest say once, few, many or name a class of expanded clone.

- - TRBJ2-7 TRBV2 TGTGCCAGCAACGGGTATCCCTACGAGCAGTACTTC CASNGYPYEQYF
TRBD1 - TRBJ2-5 TRBV18 TGTGCCAGCTCATCGGACAGGCTGGGGGAGACCCAGTACTTC CASSSDRLGETQYF
TRBD2 - TRBJ2-1 TRBV4-2 TGTGCCAGCAGCCAAGTCTCGACTAGCGGGAGTTCCAATGAGCAGTTCTTC CASSQVSTSGSSNEQFF
- - TRBJ2-5 TRBV7-2 TGTGCCAGCAGCTTAGATGGCGGCCAAGAGACCCAGTACTTC CASSLDGGQETQYF
TRBD2 - TRBJ2-3 TRBV12-5 TGTGCTAGTTCCCCACTAGCGGGAAGCACAGATACGCAGTATTTT CASSPLAGSTDTQYF
- - TRBJ2-7 TRBV4-3 TGCGCCAGCAGCCAAGGCCCCCTGACAGTCCCCTACGAGCAGTACTTC CASSQGPLTVPYEQYF
TRBD2 - TRBJ2-1 TRBV30 TGTGCCTGGAGTGACTCGTGGACTAGCGGAGCCCACAATGAGCAGTTCTTC CAWSDSWTSGAHNEQFF
- once TRBJ2-1 TRBV30 TGTGCCTGGAGTGTGCTAGCCCCTAATGAGCAGTTCTTC CAWSVLAPNEQFF
TRBD1 - TRBJ1-5 TRBV7-2 TGTGCCAGCAGCTTAAGGGGACAGGGTGGCCAGCCCCAGCATTTT CASSLRGQGGQPQHF
- - TRBJ2-7 TRBV7-2 TGTGCCAGCAGCCGGGACGGCAGCTCCTACGAGCAGTACTTC CASSRDGSSYEQYF
- - TRBJ1-3 TRBV5-1 TGCGCCAGCAGCTTGGGAGCTCTAGGGGTATCTGGAAACACCATATATTTT CASSLGALGVSGNTIYF
TRBD2 - TRBJ2-2 TRBV5-4 TGTGCCAGCAGCCCGACTAGCGCAGGGAACACCGGGGAGCTGTTTTTT CASSPTSAGNTGELFF
TRBD2 - TRBJ2-5 TRBV9 TGTGCCAGCAGCGTAGTAACAGGGCCTAGCGGGACGCCCCAAGAGACCCAGTACTTC CASSVVTGPSGTPQETQYF
- - TRBJ2-1 TRBV6-6 TGTGCCAGCAGTTACAGCCTCCCTTCCTACAATGAGCAGTTCTTC CASSYSLPSYNEQFF
TRBD2 - TRBJ2-2 TRBV7-9 TGTGCCAGCAGTCCTAATAGCGGGAGGCTTGCGAACACCGGGGAGCTGTTTTTT CASSPNSGRLANTGELFF
- - TRBJ2-5 TRBV18 TGTGCCAGCTCACCTTACGTTGGGTGGTACCAAGAGACCCAGTACTTC CASSPYVGWYQETQYF
- - TRBJ2-1 TRBV9 TGTGCCAGCAGCGTAGATAGGTTCGAGCAGTTCTTC CASSVDRFEQFF
TRBD1 - TRBJ1-2 TRBV28 TGTGCCAGCAGGGGGACAGGGGGCTATGGCTACACCTTC CASRGTGGYGYTF
- - TRBJ1-5 TRBV19 TGTGCCAGTAGTATAGATGCAGGACACCAGCCCCAGCATTTT CASSIDAGHQPQHF
- - TRBJ2-4 TRBV4-1 TGCGCCAGCAGCCAACCTCTAGTGACTCTAGCCAAAAACATTCAGTACTTC CASSQPLVTLAKNIQYF
- - TRBJ2-5 TRBV4-1 TGCGCCAGCAGCCACCCCGGCCAAGAGACCCAGTACTTC CASSHPGQETQYF
- - TRBJ2-4 TRBV19 TGTGCCAGTAGTAATTTTCGTAGGCCAAACATTCAGTACTTC CASSNFRRPNIQYF
- - TRBJ2-1 TRBV19 TGTGCCAGTAGCCGACAGTCTTACTCCTACAATGAGCAGTTCTTC CASSRQSYSYNEQFF
- - TRBJ2-1 TRBV7-9 TGTGCCAGCAGCTCGGACCCTCTTGAGCAGTTCTTC CASSSDPLEQFF
- - TRBJ2-5 TRBV2 TGTGCCAGCAAAAGACGGGAGCTGGATGAGACCCAGTACTTC CASKRRELDETQYF
- - TRBJ2-5 TRBV11-3 TGTGCCAGCAGCTTAGTATTTAGTTCTCAAGAGACCCAGTACTTC CASSLVFSSQETQYF
- - TRBJ2-1 TRBV5-1 TGCGCCAGCAGCTTGGCCCGGTACAATGAGCAGTTCTTC CASSLARYNEQFF
- once TRBJ2-3 TRBV9 TGTGCCAGCAGCGTCACCCCGACCACAGATACGCAGTATTTT CASSVTPTTDTQYF
TRBD1 - TRBJ1-1 TRBV5-6 TGTGCCAGCAGCTTGGTTCGGACAGGGGTTATGAACACTGAAGCTTTCTTT CASSLVRTGVMNTEAFF
TRBD1 - TRBJ1-5 TRBV5-1 TGCGCCAGCAGGTGGACAGGCTATAGCAATCAGCCCCAGCATTTT CASRWTGYSNQPQHF
- - TRBJ1-5 TRBV6-6 TGTGCCAGCAACGACCGGACCGCTGATCAGCCCCAGCATTTT CASNDRTADQPQHF
- once TRBJ1-5 TRBV30 TGTGCCTGGAGTGGATCCGGAGGACAGCCCCAGCATTTT CAWSGSGGQPQHF
- once TRBJ1-4 TRBV5-1 TGCGCCAGCAGCCTCGACAGCCGTAATGAAAAACTGTTTTTT CASSLDSRNEKLFF
- - TRBJ2-7 TRBV6-1 TGTGCCAGCAGTGATAGGACGTCCGCGGCGGGCGAGCAGTATTTC CASSDRTSAAGEQYF
- - TRBJ2-5 TRBV11-2 TGTGCCAGCAGTCGACCGTTTAGGAGGGAGACCCAGTACTTC CASSRPFRRETQYF
TRBD2 - TRBJ2-7 TRBV19 TGTGCCAGTAGTGCCGGGACTAGCGGGAGAAGCAGGGCCTACGAGCAGTACTTC CASSAGTSGRSRAYEQYF
- - TRBJ2-7 TRBV6-5 TGTGCCAGCAGCTCACCCGGACTGAGCTACGAGCAGTACTTC CASSSPGLSYEQYF